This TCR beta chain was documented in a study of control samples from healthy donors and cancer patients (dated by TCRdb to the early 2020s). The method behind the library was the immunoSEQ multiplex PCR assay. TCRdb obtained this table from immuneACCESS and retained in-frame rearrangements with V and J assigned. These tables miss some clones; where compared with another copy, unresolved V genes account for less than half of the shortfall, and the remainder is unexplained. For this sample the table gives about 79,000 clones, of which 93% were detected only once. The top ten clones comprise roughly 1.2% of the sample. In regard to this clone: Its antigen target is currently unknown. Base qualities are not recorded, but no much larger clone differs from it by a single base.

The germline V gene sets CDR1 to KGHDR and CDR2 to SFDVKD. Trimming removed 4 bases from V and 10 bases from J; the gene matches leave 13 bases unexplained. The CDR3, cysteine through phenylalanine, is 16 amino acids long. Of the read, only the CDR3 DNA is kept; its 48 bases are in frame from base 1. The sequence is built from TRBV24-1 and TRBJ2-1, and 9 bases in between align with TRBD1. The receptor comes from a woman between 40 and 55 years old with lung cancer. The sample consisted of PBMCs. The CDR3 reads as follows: CATSEGGTGYEGEQFF. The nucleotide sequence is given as TGTGCCACCAGTGAGGGCGGGACAGGGTATGAGGGGGAGCAGTTCTTC.